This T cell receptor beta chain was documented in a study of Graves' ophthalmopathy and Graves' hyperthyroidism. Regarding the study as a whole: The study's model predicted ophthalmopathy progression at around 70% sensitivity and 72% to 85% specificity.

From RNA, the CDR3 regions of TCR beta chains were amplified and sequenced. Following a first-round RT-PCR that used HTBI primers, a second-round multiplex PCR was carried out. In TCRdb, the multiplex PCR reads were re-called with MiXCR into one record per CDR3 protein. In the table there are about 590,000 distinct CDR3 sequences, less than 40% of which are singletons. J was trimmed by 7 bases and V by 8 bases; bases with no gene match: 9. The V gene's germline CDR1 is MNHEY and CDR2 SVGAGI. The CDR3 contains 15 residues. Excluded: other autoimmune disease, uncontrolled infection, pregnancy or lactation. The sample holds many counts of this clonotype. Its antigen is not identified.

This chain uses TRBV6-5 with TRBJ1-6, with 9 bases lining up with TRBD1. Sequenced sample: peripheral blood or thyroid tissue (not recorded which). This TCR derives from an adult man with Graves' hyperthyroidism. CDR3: CASGPTTGGNSPLHF. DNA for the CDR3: TGTGCCAGCGGACCGACGACAGGGGGAAATTCACCCCTCCACTTT.